The 32 T cell receptor beta chains given below trace back to one sample, sequenced in a study of T-cell memory formation after mild COVID-19. TCRdb passed the 5' RACE reads through MiXCR, listing each CDR3 protein once. Of fewer than 700,000 distinct CDR3 sequences detected, approximately 21% appear once; the ten largest clones hold roughly 8.3%. The sequenced sample consisted of PBMCs or a T cell subset sorted from them (not recorded which). Receptor source: an adult woman who had mild COVID-19 (a few samples of this study predate the infection). Cell type and time point are not known.

This clonotype was seen only a few times. This sequence joins TRBV5-1 and TRBJ1-5; D is ambiguous. The CDR3 length is 13 residues. CDR1 and CDR2 (germline): SGHRS, YFSETQ. Trimming shortened V by 0 bases and J by 6 bases, and 7 bases separated the two germline ends. CDR3 residues: CASSLALGQPQHF. CDR3 coding DNA: TGCGCCAGCAGCTTGGCCTTGGGTCAGCCCCAGCATTTT.

This chain uses TRBV6-1 with TRBJ2-3, with D tentatively TRBD1 or TRBD2 (6 bases each). Germline CDR1 is MNHNS and CDR2 is SASEGT. The V gene lost 4 bases and the J gene lost 8 bases, with 22 bases spanning the gap. The CDR3 consists of 16 residues. DNA for the CDR3: TGTGCCAGCAGTGTACAAAAAGGTCAGGGGCGGGGTACGCAGTATTTT. Translating gives CASSVQKGQGRGTQYF.

This sequence joins TRBV5-4 and TRBJ2-2, with 9 bases matching TRBD1. The CDR3 sequence is 15 residues long. The V gene's germline CDR1 is SGHNT and CDR2 YYREEE (reference sequence). V shed 5 bases, J shed 7 bases, and the junction held 9 bases outside the gene matches. CDR3 in amino acids: CASSSDRGRGGELFF. The DNA for the CDR3 is TGTGCCAGCAGTTCGGACAGGGGCCGAGGCGGGGAGCTGTTTTTT.

The chain uses TRBV13 and TRBJ2-1; unclear D gene. The CDR3 loop spans 19 amino acids. V lost 3 bases to trimming and J lost 1 base, with 22 bases between them. The germline gives CDR1 PRHDT, CDR2 FYEKMQ (reference sequence). The CDR3 DNA reads as TGTGCCAGCAGCTTGAATCTAAGGTGGACGGCCACATCCTACAATGAGCAGTTCTTC. Translation gives CASSLNLRWTATSYNEQFF. The complete variable domain, with remaining parts taken from reference TRBV13 and TRBJ2-1, reads AAGVIQSPRHLIKEKRETATLKCYPIPRHDTVYWYQQGPGQDPQFLISFYEKMQSDKGSIPDRFSAQQFSDYHSELNMSSLELGDSALYFCASSLNLRWTATSYNEQFFGPGTRLTVL.

This clonotype was counted a few times. The chain uses TRBV27 and TRBJ2-3; no firm D call. Germline CDR1 MNHEY, CDR2 SMNVEV (reference sequence). Trimming removed 5 bases at V and 0 bases at J, with 9 bases between. The CDR3 spans 14 residues. Here the CDR3 DNA reads TGTGCCAGCAGTATGCCCGGCAGCACAGATACGCAGTATTTT. It translates to CASSMPGSTDTQYF.

This clonotype was recorded a few times. This chain joins TRBV6-2 or TRBV6-3 and TRBJ1-5, with TRBD1 identical over 8 bases. From germline, CDR1 is MNHEY and CDR2 SVGEGT. V shed 2 bases and J 7 bases; nucleotides not matched to a gene: 4. The CDR3 extends over 14 amino acids. CDR3 amino acids: CASSYQGAKQPQHF. CDR3 bases: TGTGCCAGCAGTTACCAGGGGGCAAAGCAGCCCCAGCATTTT.

This chain connects TRBV9 to TRBJ1-1; the D is unclear. Germline V gene lookup returns CDR1 SGDLS and CDR2 YYNGEE. The CDR3 length is 16 residues. Trimming removed 2 bases from V and 3 bases from J, with 17 bases in between. Here the CDR3 DNA reads TGTGCCAGCAGCGTCCCTATGGTTGGGGTTGACACTGAAGCTTTCTTT. Protein sequence: CASSVPMVGVDTEAFF.

The rearrangement uses TRBV3-1 and TRBJ1-6; D gene unclear. Per the germline V gene, CDR1 is LGHDT and CDR2 is YNNKEL (reference sequence). Trimming took off 2 bases at V and 8 bases at J, with 4 bases between the two ends. The CDR3 spans 12 residues. The CDR3 loop reads CASSQTYSPLHF. CDR3 DNA sequence: TGTGCCAGCAGCCAAACGTATTCACCCCTCCACTTT.

This clonotype was seen a few times. V is TRBV7-9 and J is TRBJ2-3; 8 nucleotides align to TRBD2. In germline, CDR1 is SEHNR, CDR2 FQNEAQ (reference sequence). The CDR3 has 15 residues. V shed 4 bases, J shed 4 bases, and the junction held 7 bases outside the gene matches. The CDR3 loop reads CASSYRTSYADTQYF. The CDR3 DNA is TGTGCCAGCAGCTACAGGACTAGCTACGCAGATACGCAGTATTTT.

The chain couples TRBV7-2 to TRBJ2-5; perhaps TRBD1 as D (5 bases). This CDR3 has 12 residues. The germline CDR1 and CDR2 sequences are SGHTA and FQGNSA. V dropped 8 bases and J dropped 2 bases, with 9 bases sitting between them. Here the CDR3 DNA reads TGTGCCAGCGGGGCGAATCAAGAGACCCAGTACTTC. This codes for CASGANQETQYF.

The gene calls are TRBV7-2 and TRBJ2-2; 9 positions match TRBD2. The CDR3 contains 16 residues. V shed 3 bases, J shed 1 base, and the junction held 3 bases outside the gene matches. The germline V gene encodes CDR1 SGHTA and CDR2 FQGNSA. The DNA for the CDR3 is TGTGCCAGCAGCTTGATAGCGGGGGTGAACACCGGGGAGCTGTTTTTT. It specifies CASSLIAGVNTGELFF.

The V call is TRBV5-1, the J call TRBJ2-7; TRBD1 might be the D (6 bases). This CDR3 is 15 amino acids long. V was trimmed by 7 bases and J by 5 bases, leaving 22 bases between them. Germline lookup yields CDR1 SGHRS and CDR2 YFSETQ. DNA of the CDR3: TGCGCCAGCCGTCTGTATCCCGCAGGGGTCAACGAGCAGTACTTC. This encodes CASRLYPAGVNEQYF.

V usage is TRBV7-9 and J usage is TRBJ2-7; a weak D match, TRBD1 (5 bases). Germline CDR1 reads SEHNR; CDR2 reads FQNEAQ (reference sequence). The CDR3 extends over 14 amino acids. The germline V and J ends were trimmed by 2 bases and 2 bases, with 10 bases remaining between them. The DNA of the CDR3 is TGTGCCAGCAGCTTATCAGGGATTACCTACGAGCAGTACTTC. Translation gives CASSLSGITYEQYF.

A few counts support this clonotype. The chain carries TRBV5-1 and TRBJ1-1, with TRBD1 matching over 8 bases. After removal of 0 bases from V and 12 bases from J, the junction contained 13 bases not matched to a gene. Germline V gene data show CDR1 as SGHRS and CDR2 as YFSETQ. The CDR3 is 15 residues long. The chain's CDR3 is CASSLGGQAKTRTFF. The CDR3 bases are TGCGCCAGCAGCTTGGGGGGACAGGCAAAAACACGGACTTTCTTT. The variable domain in full, completed from reference TRBV5-1 and TRBJ1-1, reads KAGVTQTPRYLIKTRGQQVTLSCSPISGHRSVSWYQQTPGQGLQFLFEYFSETQRNKGNFPGRFSGRQFSNSRSEMNVSTLELGDSALYLCASSLGGQAKTRTFFGQGTRLTVV.

This chain joins TRBV6-5 and TRBJ2-1, with 11 bases fitting TRBD2. The germline CDR1 and CDR2 sequences are MNHEY and SVGAGI. The CDR3 has 14 residues. Losses at the gene ends were 4 bases for V and 8 bases for J; bases not matched to a gene: 4. In DNA, the CDR3 is TGTGCCAGCAGTTTCTCACTAGCGGGAGATGAGCAGTTCTTC. Amino acid sequence: CASSFSLAGDEQFF.

The V gene is TRBV20-1, the J gene TRBJ1-5; no clear D gene. The CDR3 is made up of 11 amino acids. The V end lost 2 bases, the J end lost 11 bases, and 10 bases lay between the germline ends. Germline CDR1 is DFQATT and CDR2 is SNEGSKA (reference sequence). CDR3 DNA sequence: TGCAGTGCTAGATCCCCGACCGCCCAGCATTTT. Amino acids: CSARSPTAQHF.

This clonotype was counted many times. The rearrangement joins TRBV12-3 or TRBV12-4 to TRBJ1-1; D ambiguous. V shed 5 bases and J shed 7 bases, with 11 bases lying between them. The CDR3 is made up of 12 amino acids. CDR3 protein: CASSLPLGEAFF. In nucleotides, the CDR3 is TGTGCCAGCAGTCTCCCCCTCGGTGAAGCTTTCTTT.

This clonotype turned up a few times. The chain employs TRBV29-1 and TRBJ2-7; 8 nucleotides align to TRBD1. This CDR3 spans 13 amino acids. The germline V gene has CDR1 SQVTM and CDR2 ANQGSEA. After removal of 3 bases from V and 4 bases from J, the junction contained 5 bases not matched to a gene. The CDR3 here is CSVDQGATYEQYF. Here the CDR3 DNA reads TGCAGCGTTGATCAGGGGGCGACGTACGAGCAGTACTTC.

This rearrangement joins TRBV20-1 to TRBJ2-6; D is ambiguous. Germline CDR1 and CDR2: DFQATT and SNEGSKA (reference sequence). Trimming removed 7 bases at V and 0 bases at J, with 10 bases between. The CDR3 totals 14 residues. The CDR3 spells CSVSSNSGANVLTF. Written as DNA, the CDR3 is TGCAGTGTGTCCTCCAACTCTGGGGCCAACGTCCTGACTTTC.

This chain links TRBV5-5 with TRBJ1-2, with TRBD1 as a possible D gene (5 bases). V lost 2 bases to trimming and J lost 7 bases, with 12 bases between them. There are 13 residues in the CDR3. Germline CDR1 reads SGHKS; CDR2 reads YYEKEE (reference sequence). The CDR3 is CASSLTGEAGYTF. CDR3 coding DNA: TGTGCCAGCAGCTTAACGGGGGAGGCTGGCTACACCTTC.

This clonotype has a single count. This chain connects TRBV27 to TRBJ1-2, with D maybe TRBD1 (5 bases). V was clipped by 3 bases and J by 4 bases, with 21 bases between them. Germline-derived CDR1 and CDR2 are MNHEY and SMNVEV (reference sequence). The CDR3 loop spans 17 amino acids. In DNA, the CDR3 is TGTGCCAGCAGTTTTTCGAGGGCGCGGGGCAGGAGCTATGGCTACACCTTC. It specifies CASSFSRARGRSYGYTF.

The chain combines TRBV5-1 with TRBJ2-1; 11 bases align to TRBD2. Germline V gene sequence: CDR1 SGHRS, CDR2 YFSETQ. The V and J ends lost 0 bases and 7 bases, in that order; junction bases with no gene match: 3. The CDR3 covers 15 residues. The CDR3 here is CASSLGLAGWNEQFF. The CDR3, as DNA: TGCGCCAGCAGCTTGGGACTAGCGGGATGGAATGAGCAGTTCTTC.

The chain links TRBV11-3 to TRBJ2-5; D is tentatively TRBD1 or TRBD2 (6 bases each). There are 17 residues in the CDR3. Trimming cost V 2 bases and J 5 bases, with 21 bases left between them. Germline V gene data show CDR1 as SGHNT and CDR2 as YENEEA. CDR3 sequence (DNA): TGTGCCAGCAGCTTATGGGGTCGAGCAGGAGGGGGGGAGACCCAGTACTTC. This encodes CASSLWGRAGGGETQYF.

The sample holds many counts of this clonotype. V gene TRBV5-1 combines with J gene TRBJ1-5; 8 bases line up with TRBD1. Looked up from germline, CDR1 is SGHRS and CDR2 is YFSETQ. The CDR3 is made up of 16 amino acids. V lost 2 bases to trimming and J lost 2 bases; unmatched junction nucleotides: 6. The CDR3: CASSLSGGAGNQPQHF. The CDR3, as DNA: TGCGCCAGCAGCTTATCAGGGGGCGCCGGCAATCAGCCCCAGCATTTT.

The chain employs TRBV24-1 and TRBJ1-1; D remains ambiguous. CDR1 is KGHDR, CDR2 SFDVKD, per germline. There are 14 residues in the CDR3. The V gene lost 4 bases and the J gene lost 0 bases, with 8 bases spanning the gap. CDR3 region: CATSDTGLNTEAFF. The CDR3 region has the DNA TGTGCCACCAGTGACACCGGTTTGAACACTGAAGCTTTCTTT.

The chain uses TRBV10-3 and TRBJ1-2, with 8 bases that match TRBD1. CDR1 ENHRY and CDR2 SYGVKD come from the germline V gene. V lost 4 bases, J lost 5 bases, and 3 bases stayed unmatched. The CDR3 sequence is 13 residues long. The CDR3 loop reads CAISVGTGYGYTF. The CDR3 region has the DNA TGTGCCATCAGTGTCGGGACAGGTTATGGCTACACCTTC.

The chain employs TRBV12-3 or TRBV12-4 and TRBJ2-2; 10 bases are a match to TRBD2. The CDR3 is 17 amino acids. V dropped 5 bases and J dropped 1; count of bases not matched to a gene: 7. CDR3 DNA sequence: TGTGCCAGCAGTCGATCTAGCGGGGGAGAGAACACCGGGGAGCTGTTTTTT. Its translation is CASSRSSGGENTGELFF.

The chain carries TRBV24-1 and TRBJ2-1; no reliable D call. Germline CDR1 is KGHDR and CDR2 is SFDVKD. The CDR3 totals 14 residues. V lost 5 bases to trimming and J lost 3 bases, with 10 bases between them. The CDR3 DNA follows: TGTGCCACCAGTGGTACAGAGCTCTACAATGAGCAGTTCTTC. It translates to CATSGTELYNEQFF.

This clonotype has a handful of counts. The V gene is TRBV27, the J gene TRBJ1-2; the match to TRBD1 covers 10 bases. The germline gives CDR1 MNHEY, CDR2 SMNVEV (reference sequence). CDR3 length: 13 residues. V gave up 3 bases and J gave up 7 bases; unmatched junction bases: 2. The CDR3 nucleotides read TGTGCCAGCAGTTTTGACAGGGGGCTTGGCTACACCTTC. Translation: CASSFDRGLGYTF.

This clonotype has more than one count but fewer than ten. The chain uses TRBV7-9 and TRBJ1-1; weak D call: TRBD1 (5 bases). Trimming removed 6 bases at V and 11 bases at J, with 16 bases between. The CDR3 runs to 12 residues. Germline V gene lookup returns CDR1 SEHNR and CDR2 FQNEAQ (reference sequence). DNA for the CDR3: TGTGCCAGCAGTCGAGATCAGGGCGAGGCTTTCTTT. Translated, it gives CASSRDQGEAFF. Full variable domain (remainder filled in from reference TRBV7-9 and TRBJ1-1): DTGVSQNPRHKITKRGQNVTFRCDPISEHNRLYWYRQTLGQGPEFLTYFQNEAQLEKSRLLSDRFSAERPKGSFSTLEIQRTEQGDSAMYLCASSRDQGEAFFGQGTRLTVV.

There are a few counts of this clonotype. The J gene is TRBJ2-7, the V gene TRBV27, with TRBD1 matching 8 bases. The length of the CDR3 is 13 residues. Unmatched junction bases numbered 2, after V lost 7 bases and J lost 0 bases. Germline-derived CDR1 and CDR2 are MNHEY and SMNVEV (reference sequence). CDR3 protein: CASTTGDSYEQYF. CDR3 nucleotide sequence: TGTGCCAGCACGACAGGGGACTCCTACGAGCAGTACTTC.

The J gene is TRBJ2-1, the V gene TRBV27; 7 bases line up with TRBD1. The CDR3 length is 12 residues. The junction had 4 bases not matched to a gene; V was cut back by 6 bases and J by 8 bases. Germline loops: CDR1 MNHEY, CDR2 SMNVEV (reference sequence). The CDR3 sequence: CASRTGWDEQFF. The CDR3 DNA is TGTGCCAGCAGGACAGGGTGGGATGAGCAGTTCTTC.